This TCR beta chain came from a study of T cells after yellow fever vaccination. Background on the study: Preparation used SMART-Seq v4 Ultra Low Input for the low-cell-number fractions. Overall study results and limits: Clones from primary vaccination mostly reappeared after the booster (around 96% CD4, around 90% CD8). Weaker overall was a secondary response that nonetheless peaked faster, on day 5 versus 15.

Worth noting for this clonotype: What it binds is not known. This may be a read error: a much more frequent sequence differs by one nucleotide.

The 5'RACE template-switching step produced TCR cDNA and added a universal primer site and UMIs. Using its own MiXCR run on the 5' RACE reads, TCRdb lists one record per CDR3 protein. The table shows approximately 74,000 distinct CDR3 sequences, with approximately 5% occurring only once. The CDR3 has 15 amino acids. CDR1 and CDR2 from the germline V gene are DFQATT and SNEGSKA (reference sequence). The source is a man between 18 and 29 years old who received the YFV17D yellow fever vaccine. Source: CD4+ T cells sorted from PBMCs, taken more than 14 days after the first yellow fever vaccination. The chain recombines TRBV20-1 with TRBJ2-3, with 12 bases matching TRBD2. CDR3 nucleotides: TGCGGTGCTATCCTAGCGGGGGGGGCCACAGATACGCAGTATTTT. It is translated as CGAILAGGATDTQYF.